This T cell receptor (beta chain) originates from a study of OX40 agonist ivuxolimab in advanced cancers. The overall study: The eligibility criteria allowed prior anti-PD-1, anti-PD-L1 or anti-CTLA-4 therapy, and approximately 42% had some. Whole-study results and caveats: There were, on average, more expanded clones in CD8+ T cells than in CD4+.

Turning to this clone: Its antigen is still unknown.

The method was immunoSEQ multiplex PCR; TCRdb's version includes in-frame clones alone and lacks a portion of them. The table records tens of thousands of clones, roughly 80% of them present only once. CDR1 is SQVTM, CDR2 ANQGSEA, per germline. V was cut by 4 bases and J by 3 bases, with 9 bases left in between. The CDR3 is 12 amino acids. The receptor was isolated from an adult with an advanced solid tumor such as melanoma, head and neck, liver or kidney cancer. The sample was CD4+ or CD8+ T cells sorted from blood, taken in a trial of the OX40 agonist ivuxolimab. V is TRBV29-1 and J is TRBJ1-2, with D perhaps matching TRBD1 (5 bases). The CDR3 coding sequence is TGCAGCGTTGGGGTGGGGGACTATGGCTACACCTTC. Translation: CSVGVGDYGYTF. The entire variable domain, with the rest obtained from reference TRBV29-1 and TRBJ1-2, is as follows: SAVISQKPSRDICQRGTSLTIQCQVDSQVTMMFWYRQQPGQSLTLIATANQGSEATYESGFVIDKFPISRPNLTFSTLTVSNMSPEDSSIYLCSVGVGDYGYTFGSGTRLTVV.